This is a list of T cell receptor beta chains from one sample in a study of blood T cell repertoires in COVID-19. Repertoires were generated with immunoSEQ multiplex PCR, while TCRdb's copy carries only in-frame clones and drops some. Among some 50,000 clones, about 89% were seen once, and the ten largest hold around a sixth. Sequencing was done on a sample of peripheral blood. All receptors come from a human donor in a cohort sampled during active COVID-19. CDR3s include the opening cysteine and the closing phenylalanine or tryptophan. The D gene is left open where the match is weak. Size is omitted from some rows. Given values are once, few, many or a class for expanded clones.

size: NA
D: NA
J: TRBJ1-2
V: TRBV7-9
CDR3: CASRAGDLGGYTF

size: NA
D: TRBD1
J: TRBJ2-7
V: TRBV4-1
CDR3: CASSLRQGYEQYF

size: once
D: TRBD2
J: TRBJ2-7
V: TRBV6-5
CDR3: CASSKLAGGSEQYF

size: NA
D: NA
J: TRBJ1-3
V: TRBV7-8
CDR3: CASSPKGLYSGNTIYF

size: NA
D: NA
J: TRBJ1-2
V: TRBV5-6
CDR3: CASSLGQNTLLGYTF

size: NA
D: NA
J: TRBJ2-1
V: TRBV3-1/TRBV3-2
CDR3: CASSQDIGRSSYNEQFF

size: NA
D: NA
J: TRBJ1-4
V: TRBV30
CDR3: CAWNGGGSGEKLFF

size: NA
D: NA
J: TRBJ2-5
V: TRBV19
CDR3: CASSISGGAGETQYF

size: NA
D: NA
J: TRBJ1-2
V: TRBV15
CDR3: CATSRDRGGAYGYTF

size: NA
D: TRBD1
J: TRBJ1-2
V: TRBV9
CDR3: CASSVGTGWSGYTF

size: NA
D: TRBD1
J: TRBJ2-2
V: TRBV9
CDR3: CASSATGGPNTGELFF

size: NA
D: NA
J: TRBJ2-6
V: TRBV6-1
CDR3: CASSEARVAGANVLTF

size: NA
D: NA
J: TRBJ1-2
V: TRBV27
CDR3: CASSYGVGYGYTF

size: NA
D: NA
J: TRBJ2-7
V: TRBV28
CDR3: CASSLVTVDEQYF

size: NA
D: TRBD1
J: TRBJ2-5
V: TRBV2
CDR3: CASGGGTGMETQYF

size: NA
D: TRBD1
J: TRBJ1-5
V: TRBV6-6
CDR3: CASSYLTGAGDQPQHF

size: NA
D: TRBD1
J: TRBJ1-2
V: TRBV7-2
CDR3: CASSPAPGQGYGYTF

size: NA
D: NA
J: TRBJ2-5
V: TRBV2
CDR3: CASKVASETQYF

size: NA
D: NA
J: TRBJ2-7
V: TRBV11-2
CDR3: CASSPRQDPSYEQYF

size: NA
D: TRBD1
J: TRBJ2-7
V: TRBV2
CDR3: CASIWTGSLEQYF

size: once
D: NA
J: TRBJ2-7
V: TRBV2
CDR3: CASMSLMPTSEQYF

size: NA
D: NA
J: TRBJ1-2
V: TRBV30
CDR3: CAWSSPPNYGYTF

size: NA
D: NA
J: TRBJ1-1
V: TRBV12-1
CDR3: CASSLSSNTEAFF

size: few
D: NA
J: TRBJ1-2
V: TRBV18
CDR3: CASSPYDTSSGYTF

size: NA
D: NA
J: TRBJ2-2
V: TRBV6-1
CDR3: CASSEIAGDTGELFF

size: NA
D: NA
J: TRBJ2-3
V: TRBV19
CDR3: CASRPRGTDTQYF

size: once
D: TRBD1
J: TRBJ2-1
V: TRBV11-2
CDR3: CASSLDAGQGRRNEQFF

size: NA
D: NA
J: TRBJ1-2
V: TRBV9
CDR3: CASSVDPGDNYGYTF

size: NA
D: TRBD2
J: TRBJ2-5
V: TRBV5-4
CDR3: CASSSRGAGEETQYF

size: NA
D: NA
J: TRBJ1-4
V: TRBV28
CDR3: CASRDPGRPNEKLFF

size: NA
D: TRBD1
J: TRBJ2-2
V: TRBV18
CDR3: CASSPGQGDTGELFF

size: NA
D: TRBD1
J: TRBJ2-7
V: TRBV19
CDR3: CASRPGQGSYEQYF

size: NA
D: NA
J: TRBJ1-2
V: TRBV5-1
CDR3: CASSLVGEGRYGYTF

size: NA
D: NA
J: TRBJ2-6
V: TRBV27
CDR3: CASRLQFNSGNVLTF

size: NA
D: TRBD1
J: TRBJ2-5
V: TRBV5-4
CDR3: CASSSGGSVQGAQYF

size: medium-sized
D: NA
J: TRBJ2-7
V: TRBV3-1/TRBV3-2
CDR3: CASSRWAGAVYEQYF

size: NA
D: TRBD2
J: TRBJ2-7
V: TRBV28
CDR3: CASSLLGSGIQGSSYEQYF

size: NA
D: NA
J: TRBJ2-7
V: TRBV27
CDR3: CASSLWRTKGGREQYF

size: NA
D: NA
J: TRBJ1-1
V: TRBV6-2/TRBV6-3
CDR3: CASSYGGVNTEAFF

size: NA
D: NA
J: TRBJ2-7
V: TRBV6-5
CDR3: CASSSMTGDEQYF

size: NA
D: NA
J: TRBJ2-7
V: TRBV24-1
CDR3: CATSDGYEQYF

size: NA
D: TRBD2
J: TRBJ2-1
V: TRBV24-1
CDR3: CATSDLAGGPNEQFF

size: NA
D: TRBD2
J: TRBJ2-7
V: TRBV19
CDR3: CASGLAGGQEQYF

size: NA
D: TRBD2
J: TRBJ2-7
V: TRBV2
CDR3: CASRVGGGLSWEQYF

size: NA
D: TRBD1
J: TRBJ2-5
V: TRBV12-3/TRBV12-4
CDR3: CASRGQIQETQYF

size: few
D: NA
J: TRBJ2-7
V: TRBV27
CDR3: CASSFPGNEQYF

size: NA
D: NA
J: TRBJ2-7
V: TRBV6-5
CDR3: CASSYLQGYEQYF